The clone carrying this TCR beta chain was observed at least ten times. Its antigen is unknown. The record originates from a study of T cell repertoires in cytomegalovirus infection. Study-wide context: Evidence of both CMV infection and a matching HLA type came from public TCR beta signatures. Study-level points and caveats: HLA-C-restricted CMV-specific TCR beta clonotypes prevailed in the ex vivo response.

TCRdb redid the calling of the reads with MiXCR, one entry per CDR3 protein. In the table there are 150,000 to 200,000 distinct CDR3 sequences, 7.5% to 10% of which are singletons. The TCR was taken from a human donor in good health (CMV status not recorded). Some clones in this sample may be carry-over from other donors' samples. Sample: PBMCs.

This CDR3 reads CASSSGTGESGYTF. In nucleotides, the CDR3 is TGTGCCAGCAGCTCCGGGACAGGGGAGTCTGGCTACACCTTC. This chain links TRBV7-3 with TRBJ1-2, with 10 nucleotides matching TRBD1. The CDR3 has 14 residues. The junction had 6 bases not matched to a gene; V was cut back by 4 bases and J by 7 bases. From germline, CDR1 is SGHTA and CDR2 FQGTGA.